One and the same sample provided the 16 T cell receptor beta chains below, sequenced in a study of blood T cells in healthy people across ages. A second PCR, run for about 7 to 11 cycles, used a sample-barcoded 5' primer plus a J-beta primer mix. TCRdb recomputed calls from the 5' RACE reads with MiXCR, one row per CDR3 protein. The table includes about 1.1 million distinct CDR3 sequences, approximately 38% detected once. Material for sequencing was blood. The receptors were gathered from a man aged 18-30 years in good health.

This clonotype was counted ten times or more. This chain links TRBV28 with TRBJ2-3; 7 bases are shared with TRBD2. The CDR3 runs 17 residues. After removal of 2 bases from V and 2 bases from J, the junction contained 10 bases not matched to a gene. Germline values: CDR1 MDHEN, CDR2 SYDVKM. The CDR3 region is CASSLAIGLVDTDTQYF. The DNA of the CDR3 is TGTGCCAGCAGTTTAGCTATCGGACTAGTGGACACAGATACGCAGTATTTT.

The sample holds a few counts of this clonotype. V gene TRBV5-1 combines with J gene TRBJ2-5; tentative D call: TRBD1 (6 bases). Trimming removed 3 bases from V and 5 bases from J, with 11 bases in between. There are 13 residues in the CDR3. Germline CDR1 and CDR2: SGHRS and YFSETQ. In DNA, the CDR3 is TGCGCCAGCAGCTCAGGGGTTGGGGAGACCCAGTACTTC. Its protein product is CASSSGVGETQYF.

Remarks on this clonotype: A read error may produce the germline difference seen at one junction end. This chain uses TRBV7-9 with TRBJ1-1; tentative D call: TRBD1 (6 bases). The CDR3 is 15 residues long. The germline V gene has CDR1 SEHNR and CDR2 FQNEAQ (reference sequence). DNA for the CDR3: TGTGCCAGCAGCAAAATAGGACAGCTGAACAATGAAGCTTTCTTT. Translated: CASSKIGQLNNEAFF. Full variable domain (outside the CDR3, taken from reference TRBV7-9 and TRBJ1-1): DTGVSQNPRHKITKRGQNVTFRCDPISEHNRLYWYRQTLGQGPEFLTYFQNEAQLEKSRLLSDRFSAERPKGSFSTLEIQRTEQGDSAMYLCASSKIGQLNNEAFFGQGTRLTVV.

V is TRBV12-3 or TRBV12-4 and J is TRBJ2-6; D remains ambiguous. V dropped 5 bases and J dropped 4 bases, with 12 bases sitting between them. The CDR3 extends over 15 amino acids. In DNA, the CDR3 is TGTGCCAGCAGTAATACAGCTTTAGGGGCCAACGTCCTGACTTTC. Translation: CASSNTALGANVLTF.

The chain employs TRBV24-1 and TRBJ2-1; TRBD2 matches 15 bases. The germline V gene encodes CDR1 KGHDR and CDR2 SFDVKD. V shed 9 bases and J 0 bases; nucleotides not matched to a gene: 11. The CDR3 consists of 19 residues. The CDR3 loop is CATSKAGTSGGSSYNEQFF. The CDR3 DNA reads TGTGCCACCTCTAAAGCCGGGACTAGCGGGGGGAGCTCCTACAATGAGCAGTTCTTC.

The chain uses TRBV12-3 or TRBV12-4 and TRBJ1-1, with a possible D match to TRBD1 (5 bases). The CDR3 is 11 amino acids. V was shortened by 5 bases and J by 7 bases, with 8 bases between the two germline ends. The CDR3 bases are TGTGCCAGCAGTCAGGGAATTGAAGCTTTCTTT. Its translation is CASSQGIEAFF.

This clonotype was seen a handful of times. This chain links TRBV7-3 with TRBJ1-1; D call uncertain. Germline-derived CDR1 and CDR2 are SGHTA and FQGTGA. V lost 5 bases to trimming and J lost 2 bases, with 12 bases between them. This CDR3 is 14 amino acids long. The CDR3 here is CASSLSDGNTEAFF. DNA of the CDR3: TGTGCCAGCAGCCTATCAGACGGCAACACTGAAGCTTTCTTT.

The rearrangement joins TRBV5-1 to TRBJ1-2; 8 bases line up with TRBD1. Trimming took 5 bases from V and 8 from J; bases not matched to a gene: 14. Germline CDR1 reads SGHRS; CDR2 reads YFSETQ. The CDR3 length is 15 residues. CDR3 loop: CASRFEGDRSQGYTF. Written as DNA, the CDR3 is TGCGCCAGCAGGTTCGAGGGGGACAGGAGTCAAGGCTACACCTTC. Filled out from reference TRBV5-1 and TRBJ1-2, the complete variable domain reads KAGVTQTPRYLIKTRGQQVTLSCSPISGHRSVSWYQQTPGQGLQFLFEYFSETQRNKGNFPGRFSGRQFSNSRSEMNVSTLELGDSALYLCASRFEGDRSQGYTFGSGTRLTVV.

This clonotype came up a few times. In DNA, the CDR3 is TGTGCCAGCAGCGTGTCCGGGACAGAAAAATACAATGAGCAGTTCTTC. It codes for CASSVSGTEKYNEQFF. J is TRBJ2-1 and V is TRBV9, with TRBD1 identical over 7 bases. Losses at the gene ends were 2 bases for V and 4 bases for J; bases not matched to a gene: 9. Per germline, CDR1 SGDLS and CDR2 YYNGEE. The CDR3 is 16 amino acids.

The rearrangement links TRBV5-1 to TRBJ2-1; D unresolved. Germline V lookup: CDR1 SGHRS, CDR2 YFSETQ. CDR3 size: 18 residues. Trimming shortened V by 2 bases and J by 0 bases, and 18 bases separated the two germline ends. CDR3 loop: CASSFYDSPTSSYNEQFF. In DNA form, the CDR3 reads TGCGCCAGCAGCTTTTACGACTCGCCAACGAGCTCCTACAATGAGCAGTTCTTC.

This chain connects TRBV4-2 to TRBJ2-7; 10 bases agree with TRBD2. Germline V lookup: CDR1 LGHNA, CDR2 YNFKEQ. The CDR3 is made up of 18 amino acids. Trimming removed 0 bases from V and 7 bases from J; junction bases left unmatched: 15. CDR3 sequence (DNA): TGTGCCAGCAGCCAAGATAACGAGCGGGGGGGCATATACAATGAGCAGTACTTC. It yields the protein CASSQDNERGGIYNEQYF.

This rearrangement joins TRBV3-1 to TRBJ1-2; no definite D call. Looked up from germline, CDR1 is LGHDT and CDR2 is YNNKEL (reference sequence). V was trimmed by 1 base and J by 7 bases, leaving 10 bases between them. The CDR3 is 13 amino acids. In DNA form, the CDR3 reads TGTGCCAGCAGCCAAGGGGAGGACGGTGGCTACACCTTC. Translated: CASSQGEDGGYTF.

The rearrangement joins TRBV12-3 or TRBV12-4 to TRBJ2-7; D possibly corresponds to TRBD1 (5 bases). The V and J ends lost 3 bases and 7 bases respectively, with 19 bases between them. CDR3 length: 15 amino acids. The CDR3 sequence is CASSFWQGRYNEQYF. The CDR3, as DNA: TGTGCCAGCAGTTTCTGGCAGGGCAGGTACAATGAGCAGTACTTC.

About this clonotype: A much larger clone differs from this one at a single base, so this may be a read error. This chain uses TRBV12-3 or TRBV12-4 with TRBJ2-5; 7 positions match TRBD2. The DNA end is more similar to TRBJ2-7, so the J call may be wrong. This CDR3 comprises 13 residues. The CDR3 region is CTSSLLGGREQYF. The CDR3 nucleotides read TGTACCAGCAGTTTATTGGGAGGGCGCGAGCAGTACTTC.

This chain links TRBV20-1 with TRBJ2-7; D is unclear. The CDR3 runs to 14 residues. Germline CDR1 and CDR2: DFQATT and SNEGSKA (reference sequence). Deletions cut 6 bases from V and 0 bases from J, with 15 bases between. In DNA form, the CDR3 reads TGCAGTGCGAAAAGGGTTCTTAGCTCCTACGAGCAGTACTTC. Protein product: CSAKRVLSSYEQYF.

Points on this clonotype: Its ends do not fully match the called genes, so a read error is possible. The V call is TRBV12-3 or TRBV12-4, the J call TRBJ2-6; D may match TRBD1 or TRBD2 (5 bases each). There are 17 residues in the CDR3. The CDR3 is CASSLTGTDSWADVLTF. CDR3 nucleotide sequence: TGTGCCAGCAGTCTCACCGGGACGGACTCCTGGGCCGACGTCCTGACTTTC.